A single sample gave rise to the 26 T cell receptor beta chains below, sequenced in a study of T cells after yellow fever vaccination. TCRdb re-called the 5' RACE reads through MiXCR, storing one row per CDR3 protein. The sample holds around 27,000 distinct CDR3 sequences; around 4.8% are singletons and the top ten take 40% to 55%. Source: CD8+ T cells sorted from PBMCs, taken 5 days after the yellow fever booster vaccination. These receptors all stem from a man aged 25 to 40 who received the YFV17D yellow fever vaccine.

This clonotype has ten or more counts. The gene calls are TRBV19 and TRBJ1-1; tentatively, D is TRBD1 (5 bases). The germline V and J ends were trimmed by 3 bases and 6 bases, with 8 bases remaining between them. The CDR3 runs to 12 residues. Germline-derived CDR1 and CDR2 are LNHDA and SQIVND (reference sequence). DNA for the CDR3: TGTGCCAGTAGTATTGTAGGGGCTGAAGCTTTCTTT. The encoded protein is CASSIVGAEAFF.

This clonotype was counted ten times or more. V usage is TRBV19 and J usage is TRBJ1-1; D perhaps matches TRBD1 (5 bases). The CDR3 is made up of 12 amino acids. The V end was cut by 3 bases, the J end by 4 bases, with 6 bases between. Germline CDR1 reads LNHDA; CDR2 reads SQIVND (reference sequence). This chain's CDR3 is CASSMGGTEAFF. The DNA for the CDR3 is TGTGCCAGTAGTATGGGGGGCACTGAAGCTTTCTTT. The whole variable domain, remainder taken from reference TRBV19 and TRBJ1-1, is DGGITQSPKYLFRKEGQNVTLSCEQNLNHDAMYWYRQDPGQGLRLIYYSQIVNDFQKGDIAEGYSVSREKKESFPLTVTSAQKNPTAFYLCASSMGGTEAFFGQGTRLTVV.

This clonotype appeared many times. This chain connects TRBV25-1 to TRBJ1-2, with D tentatively TRBD1 (6 bases). The CDR3 runs to 12 residues. Trimming took 6 bases from V and 2 from J, leaving 7 bases between them. Germline V lookup: CDR1 MGHDK, CDR2 SYGVNS. CDR3 sequence reads: CASRGGNYGYTF. CDR3 coding DNA: TGTGCCAGCAGGGGGGGCAACTATGGCTACACCTTC.

This clonotype was seen a few times. The CDR3, as DNA: TGTGCCACCAGTGATGCCAGACAGGGCTGGGAGACCCAGTACTTC. Translated: CATSDARQGWETQYF. The V call is TRBV24-1, the J call TRBJ2-5, with 7 bases fitting TRBD1. The CDR3 is 15 amino acids. V shed 3 bases, J shed 5 bases, and the junction held 8 bases outside the gene matches. Germline values: CDR1 KGHDR, CDR2 SFDVKD.

Ten or more counts support this clonotype. This chain links TRBV19 with TRBJ2-7, with a weak D call TRBD1 (5 bases). Germline loops: CDR1 LNHDA, CDR2 SQIVND (reference sequence). CDR3 length: 13 amino acids. The ends were cut back, 5 bases at V and 2 bases at J, with 10 bases in the middle. The CDR3 protein is CASSSRQTYEQYF. CDR3 sequence (DNA): TGTGCCAGTAGTTCTCGACAGACCTACGAGCAGTACTTC.

For this clonotype: A junction boundary mismatches the germline segment, possibly from a read error. Written as DNA, the CDR3 is TGTGCCAGCAGGTACTCGGGACAGGGCCTCAATGAGCAGTTCTTC. Its protein is CASRYSGQGLNEQFF. V usage is TRBV6-5 and J usage is TRBJ2-1; TRBD1 matches 9 bases. Germline values: CDR1 MNHEY, CDR2 SVGAGI. The CDR3 sequence is 15 residues long.

This clonotype was detected ten times or more. V usage is TRBV29-1 and J usage is TRBJ2-5, with D perhaps given as TRBD1 or TRBD2 (5 bases each). The ends were cut back, 3 bases at V and 2 bases at J, with 13 bases in the middle. This CDR3 region has 14 residues. Germline CDR1 reads SQVTM; CDR2 reads ANQGSEA. The CDR3 sequence: CSVDGAAGQETQYF. CDR3 sequence (DNA): TGCAGCGTTGACGGGGCGGCAGGGCAAGAGACCCAGTACTTC.

This clonotype came up many times. The chain is built from TRBV28 and TRBJ1-1; 7 positions agree with TRBD1. The CDR3 has 16 amino acids. Germline trimming cut 8 bases from V and 4 bases from J; bases unmatched to any gene: 16. From germline, CDR1 is MDHEN and CDR2 SYDVKM. The CDR3 protein is CASAPERQGGRTEAFF. CDR3 DNA sequence: TGTGCCAGCGCTCCTGAACGACAGGGCGGCCGCACTGAAGCTTTCTTT.

This clonotype was recorded at least ten times. The chain links TRBV5-1 to TRBJ2-1; 9 nucleotides agree with TRBD1. The CDR3 sequence is 18 residues long. The ends lost 3 bases at V and 1 base at J; junction bases unmatched: 11. Germline lookup yields CDR1 SGHRS and CDR2 YFSETQ. The CDR3 region has the DNA TGCGCCAGCAGCTCGCGAAAGTTTGACAGGGGGTCCTACAATGAGCAGTTCTTC. Protein sequence: CASSSRKFDRGSYNEQFF. The full variable domain, in which reference TRBV5-1 and TRBJ2-1 provide the parts outside the CDR3, is KAGVTQTPRYLIKTRGQQVTLSCSPISGHRSVSWYQQTPGQGLQFLFEYFSETQRNKGNFPGRFSGRQFSNSRSEMNVSTLELGDSALYLCASSSRKFDRGSYNEQFFGPGTRLTVL.

Ten or more counts support this clonotype. The chain links TRBV7-2 to TRBJ2-5; TRBD1 matches 9 bases. This CDR3 spans 15 amino acids. V gave up 4 bases and J gave up 5 bases; unmatched junction bases: 8. Germline lookup yields CDR1 SGHTA and CDR2 FQGNSA. CDR3 in DNA: TGTGCCAGCAGCTACTCCGGGACAGGGAGGGAGACCCAGTACTTC. It encodes CASSYSGTGRETQYF. The complete variable domain, with remaining parts taken from reference TRBV7-2 and TRBJ2-5, reads GAGVSQSPSNKVTEKGKDVELRCDPISGHTALYWYRQSLGQGLEFLIYFQGNSAPDKSGLPSDRFSAERTGGSVSTLTIQRTQQEDSAVYLCASSYSGTGRETQYFGPGTRLLVL.

This clonotype was seen repeatedly, ten times or more. This rearrangement joins TRBV20-1 to TRBJ2-5; the D is unclear. The CDR3 is made up of 15 amino acids. Trimming shortened V by 1 base and J by 0 bases, and 12 bases separated the two germline ends. Per germline, CDR1 DFQATT and CDR2 SNEGSKA (reference sequence). The CDR3 here is CSARGVRANQETQYF. The CDR3 DNA reads as TGCAGTGCTAGAGGGGTCCGGGCGAACCAAGAGACCCAGTACTTC.

This clonotype was counted many times. The chain is built from TRBV7-9 and TRBJ2-7; D is perhaps TRBD1 (5 bases). The V end was cut by 3 bases, the J end by 5 bases, with 17 bases between. The germline V gene has CDR1 SEHNR and CDR2 FQNEAQ (reference sequence). CDR3 length equals 15 residues. For the CDR3, the DNA is TGTGCCAGCAGCTTTATGGGTCAGGGTTTCCACGAGCAGTACTTC. Its protein is CASSFMGQGFHEQYF.

This clonotype was recorded at least ten times. The chain combines TRBV27 with TRBJ1-1; unclear D gene. This CDR3 is 14 amino acids long. V lost 3 bases and J lost 4, with 12 bases in between. Germline V gene data show CDR1 as MNHEY and CDR2 as SMNVEV (reference sequence). The CDR3 DNA reads as TGTGCCAGCAGTTTTGGGCAGGATGGCACTGAAGCTTTCTTT. Its protein is CASSFGQDGTEAFF.

This clonotype was seen ten or more times. V gene TRBV15 combines with J gene TRBJ2-1; 7 positions agree with TRBD2. After removal of 0 bases from V and 4 bases from J, the junction contained 6 bases not matched to a gene. This CDR3 is 16 amino acids long. The germline V gene encodes CDR1 LNHNV and CDR2 YYDKDF (reference sequence). The CDR3: CATSRDFGGGYNEQFF. Written as DNA, the CDR3 is TGTGCCACCAGCAGAGATTTTGGCGGGGGTTACAATGAGCAGTTCTTC.

This clonotype was picked up many times. V gene TRBV6-5 combines with J gene TRBJ1-5; D gene ambiguous. CDR3 length equals 13 residues. Trimming shortened V by 4 bases and J by 8 bases, and 12 bases separated the two germline ends. Germline values: CDR1 MNHEY, CDR2 SVGAGI. CDR3 in amino acids: CASSFSDVEPQHF. CDR3 nucleotides: TGTGCCAGCAGTTTTTCGGACGTGGAGCCCCAGCATTTT.

This clonotype showed up many times. The gene calls are TRBV7-9 and TRBJ2-5, with 8 bases fitting TRBD2. Trimming removed 5 bases from V and 5 bases from J; junction bases left unmatched: 13. The CDR3 sequence is 16 residues long. From germline, CDR1 is SEHNR and CDR2 FQNEAQ (reference sequence). The CDR3 loop reads CASSLPLGLDRETQYF. The CDR3 bases are TGTGCCAGCAGCCTGCCCCTGGGACTAGATCGGGAGACCCAGTACTTC.

Many counts were recorded for this clonotype. The rearrangement uses TRBV9 and TRBJ2-3, with 7 bases identical to TRBD1. Trimming took 2 bases from V and 2 from J; bases not matched to a gene: 5. The CDR3 is 15 amino acids. The germline V gene has CDR1 SGDLS and CDR2 YYNGEE. The CDR3 protein is CASSVRGLITDTQYF. CDR3 in DNA: TGTGCCAGCAGCGTCAGGGGGTTAATCACAGATACGCAGTATTTT.

This clonotype showed up many times. The CDR3 nucleotides read TGTGCCAGCAGCCAAGAAGAGGCCGGAGACGAGCAGTACTTC. Amino acid sequence: CASSQEEAGDEQYF. The J gene is TRBJ2-7, the V gene TRBV14; D ambiguous. The germline V and J ends were trimmed by 0 bases and 5 bases, with 11 bases remaining between them. The CDR3 runs to 14 residues. The germline CDR1 and CDR2 sequences are SGHDN and FVKESK.

This clonotype was observed at least ten times. This sequence joins TRBV28 and TRBJ2-7, with 8 bases fitting TRBD1. Germline lookup yields CDR1 MDHEN and CDR2 SYDVKM. With 5 bases clipped from V and 2 bases from J, the junction kept 5 bases outside the gene matches. The CDR3 has 14 residues. The CDR3 spells CASSPDRVAYEQYF. The CDR3 DNA follows: TGTGCCAGCAGTCCGGACAGGGTGGCCTACGAGCAGTACTTC.

This clonotype was picked up many times. This chain uses TRBV20-1 with TRBJ1-2; no reliable D call. Germline CDR1 DFQATT, CDR2 SNEGSKA (reference sequence). This CDR3 region has 14 residues. V lost 5 bases and J 3 bases, leaving 16 bases between the germline ends. The CDR3 nucleotides are TGCAGTGCTTTCGACGGCGGGCAGGACTATGGCTACACCTTC. Protein sequence: CSAFDGGQDYGYTF.

This clonotype was observed at least ten times. This chain uses TRBV4-3 with TRBJ1-3; no firm D call. V lost 1 base, J lost 0 bases, and 7 bases lay in between. The CDR3 is 15 amino acids. Germline V gene data show CDR1 as LGHNA and CDR2 as YSLEER. The CDR3 here is CASSQGFNSGNTIYF. The DNA for the CDR3 is TGCGCCAGCAGCCAAGGGTTCAACTCTGGAAACACCATATATTTT.

This clonotype was seen ten or more times. The rearrangement joins TRBV28 to TRBJ1-1, with D possibly TRBD1 on 6 matching bases. Trimming removed 3 bases at V and 0 bases at J, with 11 bases between. The V gene's germline CDR1 is MDHEN and CDR2 SYDVKM. The CDR3 has 15 amino acids. CDR3 DNA sequence: TGTGCCAGCAGTTTGTGGGGGGCCATGAACACTGAAGCTTTCTTT. The encoded protein is CASSLWGAMNTEAFF.

The table lists this clonotype with many counts. The rearrangement joins TRBV6-2 or TRBV6-3 to TRBJ2-3, with unresolved D. With 2 bases removed from V and 4 bases from J, the gap between germline ends came to 1 base. This CDR3 comprises 11 residues. Germline values: CDR1 MNHEY, CDR2 SVGEGT. CDR3 amino acids: CASSYPDTQYF. In DNA form, the CDR3 reads TGTGCCAGCAGTTACCCAGATACGCAGTATTTT.

This clonotype was found many times. This chain connects TRBV29-1 to TRBJ2-3; 9 nucleotides align to TRBD1. With 6 bases clipped from V and 2 bases from J, the junction kept 6 bases outside the gene matches. This CDR3 comprises 14 residues. The germline gives CDR1 SQVTM, CDR2 ANQGSEA. The CDR3 DNA follows: TGCAGCGTCCAGACAGGGGGTCCCACAGATACGCAGTATTTT. Translation: CSVQTGGPTDTQYF.

This clonotype was recorded many times. V and J are TRBV9 and TRBJ1-1, with D perhaps matching TRBD1 (5 bases). CDR3 size: 17 residues. CDR1 and CDR2 from the germline V gene are SGDLS and YYNGEE. Trimming took off 0 bases at V and 5 bases at J, with 20 bases between the two ends. DNA of the CDR3: TGTGCCAGCAGCGTAGAGAGGGGTGCGGGATTAACAACTGAAGCTTTCTTT. This translates into CASSVERGAGLTTEAFF.

There are many counts of this clonotype. The chain employs TRBV29-1 and TRBJ2-7; the D is unclear. V was pared by 4 bases and J by 2 bases, with 15 bases between. Germline lookup yields CDR1 SQVTM and CDR2 ANQGSEA. The CDR3 totals 14 residues. This CDR3 reads CSVVGGTIPYEQYF. DNA of the CDR3: TGCAGCGTTGTTGGCGGAACTATTCCCTACGAGCAGTACTTC.